These 14 T cell receptor beta chains originate from one sample sequenced in a study of shared clonotypes between healthy human individuals. Here immunoSEQ multiplex PCR was the method, and the copy in TCRdb shows in-frame clones only, minus some. Of some 660,000 clones detected, around 78% appear once; the ten largest clones hold about 1.8%. Sample: memory CD4+ T cells sorted from blood. The subset here: CD45RA-negative fraction. Source of these receptors: a young woman in good health.

The chain is built from TRBV5-1 and TRBJ2-1; TRBD2 agrees at 9 bases. V gave up 3 bases and J gave up 5 bases; unmatched junction bases: 3. The CDR3 spans 14 residues. CDR1 and CDR2 from the germline V gene are SGHRS and YFSETQ. The DNA of the CDR3 is TGCGCCAGCAGCTCTGGACTAGCGCACAATGAGCAGTTCTTC. Residues: CASSSGLAHNEQFF.

On this clone itself: Distinct nucleotide sequences in the sample also encode this CDR3. The rearrangement links TRBV29-1 to TRBJ1-2; no clear D gene. V lost 4 bases to trimming and J lost 5 bases, with 8 bases between them. This CDR3 has 11 residues. The germline V gene encodes CDR1 SQVTM and CDR2 ANQGSEA. CDR3 DNA: TGCAGCGTTGTCTCAGGTTATGGCTACACCTTC. Translated: CSVVSGYGYTF. Full variable domain (missing parts from reference TRBV29-1 and TRBJ1-2): SAVISQKPSRDICQRGTSLTIQCQVDSQVTMMFWYRQQPGQSLTLIATANQGSEATYESGFVIDKFPISRPNLTFSTLTVSNMSPEDSSIYLCSVVSGYGYTFGSGTRLTVV.

CDR3 DNA: TGTGCCAGCAGCGTAGGTCTCTGGGACCATCAAGAGACCCAGTACTTC. This codes for CASSVGLWDHQETQYF. The gene calls are TRBV9 and TRBJ2-5; D might be TRBD1 or TRBD2, each matching 5 bases. The CDR3 is made up of 16 amino acids. Germline V gene lookup returns CDR1 SGDLS and CDR2 YYNGEE. Trimming cost V 0 bases and J 2 bases, with 14 bases left between them.

This rearrangement joins TRBV5-5 to TRBJ2-1; 7 bases align to TRBD1. In germline, CDR1 is SGHKS, CDR2 YYEKEE (reference sequence). The CDR3 is 18 amino acids. V shed 1 base and J 4 bases; nucleotides not matched to a gene: 14. As DNA, the CDR3 is TGTGCCAGCAGCTTGACCCACCAGGGGGTCCTCTTGTACAATGAGCAGTTCTTC. Its protein product is CASSLTHQGVLLYNEQFF.

V is TRBV28 and J is TRBJ1-2; a possible D gene is TRBD1 (6 bases). Germline V gives CDR1 MDHEN, CDR2 SYDVKM. V was trimmed by 6 bases and J by 3 bases, leaving 20 bases between them. This CDR3 is 16 amino acids long. DNA of the CDR3: TGTGCCAGCAGGCTAGGGGGGGGCGCGGGTGACTATGGCTACACCTTC. Its translation is CASRLGGGAGDYGYTF.

The chain's CDR3 is CASTQASGRYPRQFF. The CDR3 bases are TGTGCCAGCACCCAGGCTAGCGGGAGGTATCCCCGGCAGTTCTTC. V gene TRBV6-5 combines with J gene TRBJ2-1, with 11 bases matching TRBD2. V shed 7 bases, J shed 12 bases, and the junction held 14 bases outside the gene matches. Germline V lookup: CDR1 MNHEY, CDR2 SVGAGI. This CDR3 comprises 15 residues.

The chain recombines TRBV30 with TRBJ1-1, with unresolved D. This CDR3 region has 11 residues. In germline, CDR1 is GTSNPN, CDR2 SVGIG (reference sequence). V was clipped by 6 bases and J by 6 bases, with 11 bases between them. The CDR3 protein is CACRPGAEAFF. CDR3 nucleotide sequence: TGTGCCTGCAGACCTGGCGCTGAAGCTTTCTTT.

This clone was recorded a few times. This chain links TRBV6-5 with TRBJ2-1; 7 bases map to TRBD2. Germline loops: CDR1 MNHEY, CDR2 SVGAGI. CDR3 length equals 14 residues. The J segment lost 6 bases and the V segment lost 7 bases, leaving 9 bases of the junction unmatched. The CDR3 nucleotides are TGTGCCAGCACGTCCCAGCGGGATACCAATGAGCAGTTCTTC. Protein: CASTSQRDTNEQFF.

This sequence joins TRBV4-1 and TRBJ2-1; 14 nucleotides align to TRBD2. There are 16 residues in the CDR3. The V gene end was trimmed by 0 bases and the J gene end by 10 bases; junction bases not matched to a gene: 5. The germline V gene has CDR1 MGHRA and CDR2 YSYEKL. The chain's CDR3 is CASSQDWGLAGEEQFF. The CDR3, as DNA: TGCGCCAGCAGCCAAGATTGGGGACTAGCGGGAGAAGAGCAGTTCTTC.

CDR3 sequence reads: CASSIGLAGEGGQFF. The CDR3 DNA reads TGTGCCAGCAGCATAGGACTAGCGGGAGAGGGCGGGCAGTTCTTC. J is TRBJ2-1 and V is TRBV5-8; 13 positions agree with TRBD2. Germline V gene data show CDR1 as SGHTS and CDR2 as YDEGEE. This CDR3 is built from 15 residues. With V trimmed by 4 bases and J by 12 bases, 10 bases remained unmatched.

The chain carries TRBV11-2 and TRBJ2-5; no definite D call. The CDR3 is 15 amino acids. The V and J ends lost 7 bases and 5 bases respectively, with 20 bases between them. Germline V gives CDR1 SGHAT, CDR2 FQNNGV. CDR3 protein: CASTPRVTGRETQYF. The DNA for the CDR3 is TGTGCCAGCACCCCAAGGGTTACGGGTCGGGAGACCCAGTACTTC.

The rearrangement links TRBV7-9 to TRBJ1-1; 9 nucleotides agree with TRBD1. The V segment lost 4 bases and the J segment 3 bases; nucleotides outside the gene matches: 3. Germline CDR1 reads SEHNR; CDR2 reads FQNEAQ (reference sequence). The length of the CDR3 is 14 residues. In nucleotides, the CDR3 is TGTGCCAGCAGCTCGACAGGGGGTTACACTGAAGCTTTCTTT. Translating gives CASSSTGGYTEAFF.

The chain carries TRBV7-9 and TRBJ1-1, with D unresolved. Germline CDR1 and CDR2: SEHNR and FQNEAQ (reference sequence). There are 12 residues in the CDR3. The V end was cut by 6 bases, the J end by 0 bases, with 5 bases between. The CDR3 DNA follows: TGTGCCAGCAGTGGGATGAACACTGAAGCTTTCTTT. It yields the protein CASSGMNTEAFF.

Remarks on this clone: The sample holds other DNA sequences that translate to the same CDR3. The rearrangement joins TRBV4-1 to TRBJ2-7; D not resolved. V was cut by 0 bases and J by 2 bases, with 8 bases left in between. Germline CDR1 is MGHRA and CDR2 is YSYEKL. The CDR3 is 14 residues long. CDR3 sequence (DNA): TGCGCCAGCAGCCAAGAGACACCCCCCTACGAGCAGTACTTC. Protein product: CASSQETPPYEQYF.